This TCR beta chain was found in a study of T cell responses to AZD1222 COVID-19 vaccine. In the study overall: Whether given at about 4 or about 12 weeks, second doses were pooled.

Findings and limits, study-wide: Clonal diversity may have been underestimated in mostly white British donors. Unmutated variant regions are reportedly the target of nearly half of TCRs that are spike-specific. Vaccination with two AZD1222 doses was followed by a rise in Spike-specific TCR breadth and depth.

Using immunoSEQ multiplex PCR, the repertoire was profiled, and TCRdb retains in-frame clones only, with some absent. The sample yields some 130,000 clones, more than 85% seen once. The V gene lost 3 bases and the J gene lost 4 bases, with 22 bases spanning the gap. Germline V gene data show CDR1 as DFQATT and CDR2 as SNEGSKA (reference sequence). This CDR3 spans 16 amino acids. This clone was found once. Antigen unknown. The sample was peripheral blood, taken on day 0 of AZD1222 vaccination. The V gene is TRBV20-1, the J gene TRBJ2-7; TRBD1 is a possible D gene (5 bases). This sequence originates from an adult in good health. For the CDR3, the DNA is TGCAGTGCTAGTGCCCTGCAGGGATCGGCGTTATACGAGCAGTACTTC. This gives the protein CSASALQGSALYEQYF.